This T cell receptor beta chain emerged from a study of cytomegalovirus exposure and HLA in healthy donors. This clone was detected only once. Its antigen is currently unknown. With 60 Vbeta and 13 Jbeta primers, the PCR was carried out. TCRdb's copy holds only in-frame clones and misses some; the assay was immunoSEQ multiplex PCR. The sample carries approximately 75,000 clones, over 70% recorded once. Whole-study findings and limits: Despite most TCR sequences being rare, some public TCRs occurred in many donors. About 87% or about 30% of the time was how often most TCR beta V segments were productive, according to an earlier analysis.

Sequencing was performed on PBMCs. The TCR comes from a male donor in good health and CMV-seronegative.

CDR3 sequence: CAWRTGPGQLDYGYTF. The DNA of the CDR3 is TGTGCCTGGAGAACCGGGCCAGGGCAACTTGACTATGGCTACACCTTC. The chain recombines TRBV30 with TRBJ1-2, with a tentative D call TRBD1 (5 bases). Trimming removed 3 bases at V and 3 bases at J, with 20 bases between. The germline V gene has CDR1 GTSNPN and CDR2 SVGIG (reference sequence). This CDR3 has 16 amino acids.